Sequencing of this T cell receptor beta chain was carried out in a study of blood T cell repertoires in COVID-19. Profiling relied on immunoSEQ multiplex PCR, and the TCRdb table lists in-frame clones only, not all of them. This table has 110,000 or so clones, around 90% appearing once. Germline CDR1 and CDR2: KGHDR and SFDVKD. The V segment lost 4 bases and the J segment 8 bases; nucleotides outside the gene matches: 9. The CDR3 extends over 15 amino acids. This TCR was sampled from a woman in her forties or fifties with acute or convalescent COVID-19. The chain joins TRBV24-1 to TRBJ1-2; 10 bases map to TRBD1. Sequencing was performed on peripheral blood. CDR3 coding DNA: TGTGCCACCAGTGACGTGACAGGGGGCATTGACGGCTACACCTTC. Amino acids: CATSDVTGGIDGYTF.